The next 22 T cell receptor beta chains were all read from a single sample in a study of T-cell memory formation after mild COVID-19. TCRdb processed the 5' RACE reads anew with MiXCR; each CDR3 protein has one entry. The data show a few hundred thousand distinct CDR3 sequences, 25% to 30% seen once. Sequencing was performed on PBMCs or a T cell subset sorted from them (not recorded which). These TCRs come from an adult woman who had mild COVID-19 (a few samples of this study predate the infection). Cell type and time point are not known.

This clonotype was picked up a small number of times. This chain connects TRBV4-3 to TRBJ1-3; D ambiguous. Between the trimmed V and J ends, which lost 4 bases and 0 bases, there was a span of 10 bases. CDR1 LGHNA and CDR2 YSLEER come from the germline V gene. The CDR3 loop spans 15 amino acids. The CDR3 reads CASSLSPDSGNTIYF. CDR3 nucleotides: TGCGCCAGCAGCCTCTCACCCGACTCTGGAAACACCATATATTTT.

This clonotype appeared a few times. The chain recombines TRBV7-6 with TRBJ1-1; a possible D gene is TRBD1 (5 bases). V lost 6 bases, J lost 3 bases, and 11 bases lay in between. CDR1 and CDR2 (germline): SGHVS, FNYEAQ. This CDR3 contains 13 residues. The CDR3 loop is CASRRTPDTEAFF. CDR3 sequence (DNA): TGTGCCAGCAGGAGGACACCAGACACTGAAGCTTTCTTT.

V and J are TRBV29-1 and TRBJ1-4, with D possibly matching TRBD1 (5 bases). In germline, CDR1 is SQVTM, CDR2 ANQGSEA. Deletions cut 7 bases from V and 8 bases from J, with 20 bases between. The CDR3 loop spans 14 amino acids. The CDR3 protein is CSADPDGGREKLFF. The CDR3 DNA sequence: TGCAGCGCCGACCCCGACGGGGGGAGGGAAAAACTGTTTTTT.

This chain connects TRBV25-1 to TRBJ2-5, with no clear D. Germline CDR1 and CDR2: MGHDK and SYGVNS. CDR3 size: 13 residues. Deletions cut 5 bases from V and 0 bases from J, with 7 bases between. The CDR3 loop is CASSRINQETQYF. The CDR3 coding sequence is TGTGCCAGCAGTAGGATCAACCAAGAGACCCAGTACTTC. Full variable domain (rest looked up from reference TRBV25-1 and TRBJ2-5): EADIYQTPRYLVIGTGKKITLECSQTMGHDKMYWYQQDPGMELHLIHYSYGVNSTEKGDLSSESTVSRIRTEHFPLTLESARPSHTSQYLCASSRINQETQYFGPGTRLLVL.

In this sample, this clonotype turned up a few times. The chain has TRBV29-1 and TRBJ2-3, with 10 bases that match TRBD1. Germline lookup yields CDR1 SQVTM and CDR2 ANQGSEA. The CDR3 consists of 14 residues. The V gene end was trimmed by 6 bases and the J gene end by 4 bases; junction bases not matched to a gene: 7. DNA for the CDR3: TGCAGCGTAGGAGGGGGGACAGGGGCAGATACGCAGTATTTT. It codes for CSVGGGTGADTQYF.

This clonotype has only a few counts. Here the CDR3 DNA reads TGTGCCAGTAGTATCGGCCCGGAGAAAGCGGGAGGCACAGATACGCAGTATTTT. Its translation is CASSIGPEKAGGTDTQYF. V and J are TRBV19 and TRBJ2-3; 8 bases fit TRBD2. V was clipped by 3 bases and J by 1 base; unmatched bases: 12. Germline V lookup: CDR1 LNHDA, CDR2 SQIVND (reference sequence). The CDR3 is made up of 18 amino acids.

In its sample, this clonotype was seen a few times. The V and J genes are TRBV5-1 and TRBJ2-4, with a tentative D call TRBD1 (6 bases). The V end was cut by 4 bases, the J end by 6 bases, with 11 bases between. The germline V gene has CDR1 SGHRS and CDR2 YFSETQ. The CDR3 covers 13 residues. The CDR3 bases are TGCGCCAGCAGCCTTGTAGGGGGAAACATTCAGTACTTC. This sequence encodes CASSLVGGNIQYF.

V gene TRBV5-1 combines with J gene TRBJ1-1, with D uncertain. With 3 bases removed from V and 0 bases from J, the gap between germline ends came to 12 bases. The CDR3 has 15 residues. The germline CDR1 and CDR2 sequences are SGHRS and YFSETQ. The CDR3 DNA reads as TGCGCCAGCAGCTCGGGGTCCGTCATGAACACTGAAGCTTTCTTT. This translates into CASSSGSVMNTEAFF.

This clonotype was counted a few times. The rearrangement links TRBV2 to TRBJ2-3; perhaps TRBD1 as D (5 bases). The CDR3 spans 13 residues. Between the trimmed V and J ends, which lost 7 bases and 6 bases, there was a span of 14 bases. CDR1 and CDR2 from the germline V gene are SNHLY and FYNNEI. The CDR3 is CASIWDKGDTQYF. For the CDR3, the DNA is TGTGCCAGCATCTGGGATAAGGGGGATACGCAGTATTTT.

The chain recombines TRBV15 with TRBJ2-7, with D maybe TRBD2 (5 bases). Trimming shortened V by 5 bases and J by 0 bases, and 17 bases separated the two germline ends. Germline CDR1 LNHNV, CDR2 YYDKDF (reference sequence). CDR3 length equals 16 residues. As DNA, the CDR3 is TGTGCCACCAGCGCACGCCTGGACTGGCACTCCTACGAGCAGTACTTC. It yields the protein CATSARLDWHSYEQYF.

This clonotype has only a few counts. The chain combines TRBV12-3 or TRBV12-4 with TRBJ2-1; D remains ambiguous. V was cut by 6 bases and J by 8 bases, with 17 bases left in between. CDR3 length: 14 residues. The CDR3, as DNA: TGTGCCAGCAGAGCTCCCGGAGCAGTCGATGAGCAGTTCTTC. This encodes CASRAPGAVDEQFF.

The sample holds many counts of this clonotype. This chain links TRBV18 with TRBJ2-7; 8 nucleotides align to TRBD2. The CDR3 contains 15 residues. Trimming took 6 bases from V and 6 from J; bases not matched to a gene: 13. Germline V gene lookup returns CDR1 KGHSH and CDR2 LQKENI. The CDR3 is CASSQSGSHRGEQYF. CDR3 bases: TGTGCCAGCTCGCAAAGCGGGAGTCATCGCGGCGAGCAGTACTTC.

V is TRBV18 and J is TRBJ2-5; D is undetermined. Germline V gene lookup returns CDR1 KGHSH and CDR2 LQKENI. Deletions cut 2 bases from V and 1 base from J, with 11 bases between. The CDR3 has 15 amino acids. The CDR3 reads CASSPGRNTQETQYF. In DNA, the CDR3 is TGTGCCAGCTCACCAGGTCGTAACACCCAAGAGACCCAGTACTTC.

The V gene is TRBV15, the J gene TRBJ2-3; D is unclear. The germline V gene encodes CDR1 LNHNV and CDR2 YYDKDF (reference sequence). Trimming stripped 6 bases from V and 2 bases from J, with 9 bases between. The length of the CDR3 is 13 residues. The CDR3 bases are TGTGCCACCAGTCCCACGGTCACAGATACGCAGTATTTT. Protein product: CATSPTVTDTQYF. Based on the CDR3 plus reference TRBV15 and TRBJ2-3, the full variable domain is DAMVIQNPRYQVTQFGKPVTLSCSQTLNHNVMYWYQQKSSQAPKLLFHYYDKDFNNEADTPDNFQSRRPNTSFCFLDIRSPGLGDTAMYLCATSPTVTDTQYFGPGTRLTVL.

CDR3 DNA sequence: TGTGCCAGCAGTTACTCTTCGAGTGGTCACGGGGACAATGAGCAGTTCTTC. Protein: CASSYSSSGHGDNEQFF. This sequence joins TRBV6-5 and TRBJ2-1, with D possibly being TRBD2 (5 bases). Looked up from germline, CDR1 is MNHEY and CDR2 is SVGAGI. The CDR3 consists of 17 residues. The V end was cut by 0 bases, the J end by 5 bases, with 17 bases between.

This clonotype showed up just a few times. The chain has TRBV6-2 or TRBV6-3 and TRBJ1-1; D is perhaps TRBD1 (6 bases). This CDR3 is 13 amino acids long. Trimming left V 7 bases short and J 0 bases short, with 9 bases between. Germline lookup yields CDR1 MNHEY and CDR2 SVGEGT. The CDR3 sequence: CASKRGVNTEAFF. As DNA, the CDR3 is TGTGCCAGCAAGAGGGGGGTGAACACTGAAGCTTTCTTT.

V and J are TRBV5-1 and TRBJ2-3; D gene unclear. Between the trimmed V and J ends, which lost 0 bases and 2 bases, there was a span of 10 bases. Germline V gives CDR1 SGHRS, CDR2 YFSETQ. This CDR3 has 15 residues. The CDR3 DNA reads TGCGCCAGCAGCTTGGCCCACCCCAACACAGATACGCAGTATTTT. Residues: CASSLAHPNTDTQYF.

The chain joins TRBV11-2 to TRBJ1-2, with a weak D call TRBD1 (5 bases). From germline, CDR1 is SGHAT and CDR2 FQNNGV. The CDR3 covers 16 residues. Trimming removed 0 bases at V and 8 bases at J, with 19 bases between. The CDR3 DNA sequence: TGTGCCAGCAGCTTAGATCGTGTGAGGGGACGGGAGGGCTACACCTTC. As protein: CASSLDRVRGREGYTF.

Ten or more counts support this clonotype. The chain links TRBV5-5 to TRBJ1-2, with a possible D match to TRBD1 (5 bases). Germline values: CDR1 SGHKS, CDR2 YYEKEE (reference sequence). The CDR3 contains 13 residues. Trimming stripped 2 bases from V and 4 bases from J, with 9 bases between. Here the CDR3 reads CASSFREAYGYTF. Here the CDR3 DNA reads TGTGCCAGCAGCTTCAGGGAGGCCTATGGCTACACCTTC.

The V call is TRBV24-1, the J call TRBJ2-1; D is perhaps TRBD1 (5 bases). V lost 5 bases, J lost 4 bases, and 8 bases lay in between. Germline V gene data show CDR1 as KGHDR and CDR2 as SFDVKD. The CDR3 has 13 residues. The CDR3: CATSGQTYNEQFF. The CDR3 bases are TGTGCCACCAGTGGACAGACTTACAATGAGCAGTTCTTC.

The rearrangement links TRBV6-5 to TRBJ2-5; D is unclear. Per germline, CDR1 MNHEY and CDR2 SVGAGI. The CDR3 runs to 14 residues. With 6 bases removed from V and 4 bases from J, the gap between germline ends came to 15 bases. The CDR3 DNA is TGTGCCAGCAGCCCTGGCCCTTTCGGAGAGACCCAGTACTTC. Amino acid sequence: CASSPGPFGETQYF.

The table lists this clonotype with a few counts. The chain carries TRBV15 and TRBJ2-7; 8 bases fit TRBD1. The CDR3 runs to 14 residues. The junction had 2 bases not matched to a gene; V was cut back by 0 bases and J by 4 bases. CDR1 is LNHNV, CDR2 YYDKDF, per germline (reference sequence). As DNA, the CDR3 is TGTGCCACCAGCAGAGACCGGACAGGGTACGAGCAGTACTTC. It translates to CATSRDRTGYEQYF.